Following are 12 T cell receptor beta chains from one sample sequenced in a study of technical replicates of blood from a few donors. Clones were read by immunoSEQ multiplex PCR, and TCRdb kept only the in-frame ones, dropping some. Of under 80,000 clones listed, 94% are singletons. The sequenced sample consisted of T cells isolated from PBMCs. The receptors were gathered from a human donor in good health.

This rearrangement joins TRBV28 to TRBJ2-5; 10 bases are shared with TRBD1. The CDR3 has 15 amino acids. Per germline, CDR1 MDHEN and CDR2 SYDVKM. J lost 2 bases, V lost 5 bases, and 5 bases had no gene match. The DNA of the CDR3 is TGTGCCAGCAGTCCGGGACAGGGGATACAAGAGACCCAGTACTTC. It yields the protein CASSPGQGIQETQYF.

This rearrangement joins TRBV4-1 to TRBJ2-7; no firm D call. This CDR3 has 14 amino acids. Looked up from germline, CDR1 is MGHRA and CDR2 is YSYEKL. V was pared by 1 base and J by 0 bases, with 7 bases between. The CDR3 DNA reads TGCGCCAGCAGCCAAGCCCCAGGCTCCTACGAGCAGTACTTC. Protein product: CASSQAPGSYEQYF.

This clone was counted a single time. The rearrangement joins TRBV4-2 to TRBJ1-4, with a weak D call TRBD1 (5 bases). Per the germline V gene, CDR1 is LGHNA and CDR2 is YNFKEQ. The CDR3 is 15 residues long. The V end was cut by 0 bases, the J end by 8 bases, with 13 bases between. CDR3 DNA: TGTGCCAGCAGCCAAGATCAGGGCCTCTTGGAAAAACTGTTTTTT. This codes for CASSQDQGLLEKLFF.

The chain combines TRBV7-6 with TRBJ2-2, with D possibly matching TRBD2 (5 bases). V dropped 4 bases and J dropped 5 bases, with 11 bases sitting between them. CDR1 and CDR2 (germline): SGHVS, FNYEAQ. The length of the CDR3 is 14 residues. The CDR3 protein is CASSSARGTGELFF. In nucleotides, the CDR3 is TGTGCCAGCAGCTCCGCTCGGGGAACCGGGGAGCTGTTTTTT.

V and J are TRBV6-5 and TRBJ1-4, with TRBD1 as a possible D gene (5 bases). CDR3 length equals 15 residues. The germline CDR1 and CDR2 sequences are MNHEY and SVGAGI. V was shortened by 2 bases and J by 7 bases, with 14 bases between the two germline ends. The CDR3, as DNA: TGTGCCAGCAGTTACAGCGGGGGTTCCGCTGAAAAACTGTTTTTT. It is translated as CASSYSGGSAEKLFF.

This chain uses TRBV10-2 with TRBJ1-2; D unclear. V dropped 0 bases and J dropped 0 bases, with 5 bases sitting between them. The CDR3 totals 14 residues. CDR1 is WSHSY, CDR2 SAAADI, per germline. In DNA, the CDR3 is TGCGCCAGCAGTGAGTCACCAGCTAACTATGGCTACACCTTC. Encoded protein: CASSESPANYGYTF.

The CDR3 DNA reads as TGTGCCAGCAGCTTTAACGGGGCAGGGGAAGAGACCCAGTACTTC. The encoded protein is CASSFNGAGEETQYF. The J gene is TRBJ2-5, the V gene TRBV7-3; tentatively, D is TRBD1 (6 bases). V dropped 3 bases and J dropped 3 bases, with 14 bases sitting between them. The germline gives CDR1 SGHTA, CDR2 FQGTGA. The CDR3 contains 15 residues.

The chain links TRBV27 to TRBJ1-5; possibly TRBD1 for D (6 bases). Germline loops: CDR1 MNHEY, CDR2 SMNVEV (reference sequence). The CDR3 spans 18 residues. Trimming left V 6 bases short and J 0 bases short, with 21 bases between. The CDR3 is CASSFLGLGANSNQPQHF. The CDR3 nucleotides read TGTGCCAGCAGCTTCCTAGGGTTGGGGGCTAATAGCAATCAGCCCCAGCATTTT.

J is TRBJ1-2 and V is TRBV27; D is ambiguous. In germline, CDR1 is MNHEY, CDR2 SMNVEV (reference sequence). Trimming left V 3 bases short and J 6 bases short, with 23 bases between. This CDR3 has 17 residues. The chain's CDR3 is CASSFYPGLTYLDGYTF. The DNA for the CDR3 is TGTGCCAGCAGTTTTTACCCGGGTCTCACCTACTTAGATGGCTACACCTTC.

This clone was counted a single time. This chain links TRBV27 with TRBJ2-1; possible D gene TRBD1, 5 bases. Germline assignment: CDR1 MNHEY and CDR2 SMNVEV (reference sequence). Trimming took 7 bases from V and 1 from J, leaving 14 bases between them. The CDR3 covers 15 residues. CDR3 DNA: TGTGCCAGCACCTATGGTCAGGGATCCTACAATGAGCAGTTCTTC. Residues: CASTYGQGSYNEQFF.

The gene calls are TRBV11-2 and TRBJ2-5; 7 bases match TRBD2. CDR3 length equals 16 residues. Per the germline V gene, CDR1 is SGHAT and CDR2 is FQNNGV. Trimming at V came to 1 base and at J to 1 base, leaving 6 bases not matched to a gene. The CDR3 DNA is TGTGCCAGCAGCTTAGTTTGGCGGGAGCCCCAAGAGACCCAGTACTTC. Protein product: CASSLVWREPQETQYF.

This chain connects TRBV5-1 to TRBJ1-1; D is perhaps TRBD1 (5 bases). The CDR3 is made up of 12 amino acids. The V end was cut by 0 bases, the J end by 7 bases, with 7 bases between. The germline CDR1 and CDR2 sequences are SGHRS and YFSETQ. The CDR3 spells CASSLEGFEAFF. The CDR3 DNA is TGCGCCAGCAGCTTGGAGGGGTTTGAAGCTTTCTTT.